The 17 T cell receptor beta chains below come from one sample, sequenced in a study of PD-1 blockade in classical Hodgkin lymphoma. The table came from immunoSEQ multiplex PCR; TCRdb's copy has only in-frame clones and leaves some out. The sample records approximately 160,000 clones, 78% being singletons. The patients all showed relapse after autologous stem cell transplantation, while their brentuximab vedotin exposure varied. Sample: peripheral blood mononuclear cells (PBMCs), taken before the second cycle of nivolumab. The receptors shown here come from a human donor with classical Hodgkin lymphoma.

The genes are TRBV6-6 and TRBJ1-4; 10 nucleotides line up with TRBD1. After removal of 6 bases from V and 3 bases from J, the junction contained 7 bases not matched to a gene. Germline loops: CDR1 MNHNY, CDR2 SVGAGI (reference sequence). The length of the CDR3 is 16 residues. The CDR3 DNA sequence: TGTGCCAGCAGCAGGACAGGGGGGATATCTAATGAAAAACTGTTTTTT. It is translated as CASSRTGGISNEKLFF.

The V gene is TRBV7-3, the J gene TRBJ2-5, with D unresolved. V dropped 0 bases and J dropped 4 bases, with 9 bases sitting between them. Germline CDR1 is SGHTA and CDR2 is FQGTGA. The CDR3 spans 14 residues. The CDR3 sequence is CASSLTPNSETQYF. CDR3 nucleotide sequence: TGTGCCAGCAGCTTAACCCCCAACTCAGAGACCCAGTACTTC.

The V gene is TRBV2, the J gene TRBJ2-7; D is uncertain. CDR1 SNHLY and CDR2 FYNNEI come from the germline V gene. This CDR3 comprises 10 residues. V was trimmed by 7 bases and J by 6 bases, leaving 7 bases between them. The CDR3 DNA follows: TGTGCCAGCACCATGACCGAGCAGTACTTC. Amino acids: CASTMTEQYF.

The count of this clone is one. The gene calls are TRBV6-1 and TRBJ1-1, with D perhaps TRBD1 (5 bases). Trimming pared 6 bases from V and 8 bases from J, leaving 19 bases between. In germline, CDR1 is MNHNS, CDR2 SASEGT. This CDR3 spans 14 amino acids. CDR3 nucleotide sequence: TGTGCCAGCAGAGGCGATGGGGCCGGGGAGGAAGCTTTCTTT. It translates to CASRGDGAGEEAFF.

The chain employs TRBV7-2 and TRBJ2-7; either TRBD1 or TRBD2 may supply D (5 bases each). This CDR3 has 15 amino acids. V lost 1 base, J lost 3 bases, and 13 bases lay in between. Germline V gene data show CDR1 as SGHTA and CDR2 as FQGNSA. CDR3 nucleotide sequence: TGTGCCAGCAGCTTAGGATACGGGGCCTACTACGAGCAGTACTTC. This encodes CASSLGYGAYYEQYF.

The chain is built from TRBV9 and TRBJ2-1; TRBD2 aligns across 10 bases. The germline V gene encodes CDR1 SGDLS and CDR2 YYNGEE. The CDR3 is made up of 18 amino acids. The V segment lost 0 bases and the J segment 7 bases; nucleotides outside the gene matches: 13. The CDR3 DNA sequence: TGTGCCAGCAGCGTAGTTGGGGCTAGCGGGGGCGAGTGGAATGAGCAGTTCTTC. Protein sequence: CASSVVGASGGEWNEQFF.

V is TRBV2 and J is TRBJ2-5, with D possibly matching TRBD2 (5 bases). This CDR3 region has 15 residues. CDR1 is SNHLY and CDR2 is FYNNEI in the germline V gene. V lost 2 bases to trimming and J lost 1 base, with 11 bases between them. CDR3 nucleotides: TGTGCCAGCAGTGAATGGGCTAGCCTCCAAGAGACCCAGTACTTC. Translating it yields CASSEWASLQETQYF.

In nucleotides, the CDR3 is TGTGCCAGCAGTTACTACGGACTAGCGGCGTACGAGCAGTACTTC. Translated, it gives CASSYYGLAAYEQYF. The V and J genes are TRBV6-5 and TRBJ2-7, with TRBD2 matching over 10 bases. The ends lost 1 base at V and 4 bases at J; junction bases unmatched: 4. This CDR3 has 15 amino acids. Germline-derived CDR1 and CDR2 are MNHEY and SVGAGI.

This chain uses TRBV30 with TRBJ1-4, with D unclear. CDR3 length equals 16 residues. Germline CDR1 GTSNPN, CDR2 SVGIG (reference sequence). Trimming took 3 bases from V and 2 from J, leaving 16 bases between them. CDR3 sequence reads: CAWSSGLQETNEKLFF. Written as DNA, the CDR3 is TGTGCCTGGAGCTCCGGTCTCCAGGAGACTAATGAAAAACTGTTTTTT.

The rearrangement joins TRBV27 to TRBJ2-3, with 7 bases identical to TRBD2. This CDR3 is 16 amino acids long. Trimming took 6 bases from V and 0 from J; bases not matched to a gene: 9. Germline CDR1 is MNHEY and CDR2 is SMNVEV (reference sequence). The CDR3 here is CASRDAGAGSTDTQYF. DNA of the CDR3: TGTGCCAGCAGAGATGCGGGAGCCGGTAGCACAGATACGCAGTATTTT.

The rearrangement joins TRBV5-1 to TRBJ1-2, with a possible D match to TRBD1 (6 bases). The V end was cut by 3 bases, the J end by 5 bases, with 23 bases between. The length of the CDR3 is 17 residues. Germline values: CDR1 SGHRS, CDR2 YFSETQ. CDR3 region: CASSSMGGSGELYGYTF. CDR3 coding DNA: TGCGCCAGCAGCTCCATGGGGGGGTCAGGGGAGCTTTATGGCTACACCTTC. The full variable domain, its missing parts supplied by reference TRBV5-1 and TRBJ1-2, is KAGVTQTPRYLIKTRGQQVTLSCSPISGHRSVSWYQQTPGQGLQFLFEYFSETQRNKGNFPGRFSGRQFSNSRSEMNVSTLELGDSALYLCASSSMGGSGELYGYTFGSGTRLTVV.

This chain uses TRBV7-2 with TRBJ2-5; perhaps TRBD2 as D (5 bases). Trimming removed 5 bases from V and 4 bases from J, with 14 bases in between. Germline CDR1 is SGHTA and CDR2 is FQGNSA. There are 14 residues in the CDR3. The CDR3, as DNA: TGTGCCAGCAGCATGAGGACTCAAATAGAGACCCAGTACTTC. This translates into CASSMRTQIETQYF.

The chain uses TRBV6-5 and TRBJ2-5, with unresolved D. Germline V gene lookup returns CDR1 MNHEY and CDR2 SVGAGI. The V end lost 8 bases, the J end lost 4 bases, and 14 bases lay between the germline ends. This CDR3 spans 13 amino acids. This CDR3 reads CASRVRRVETQYF. The CDR3 DNA is TGTGCCAGCCGGGTCAGGCGCGTAGAGACCCAGTACTTC.

The J gene is TRBJ2-3, the V gene TRBV5-1; 10 positions agree with TRBD2. From germline, CDR1 is SGHRS and CDR2 YFSETQ. The CDR3 sequence is 15 residues long. V was clipped by 1 base and J by 5 bases; unmatched bases: 4. CDR3 DNA: TGCGCCAGCAGCTTGTCGTTAGCGGGAGGAGATACGCAGTATTTT. Its translation: CASSLSLAGGDTQYF.

This CDR3 is CASSHFGQGIYGYTF. CDR3 nucleotides: TGTGCCAGTAGCCATTTCGGACAGGGGATCTATGGCTACACCTTC. The V gene is TRBV19, the J gene TRBJ1-2, with 9 nucleotides matching TRBD1. V was pared by 6 bases and J by 4 bases, with 9 bases of the junction left unmatched. Germline CDR1 LNHDA, CDR2 SQIVND (reference sequence). This CDR3 is built from 15 residues.

The chain has TRBV6-5 and TRBJ2-2; possible D gene TRBD2, 6 bases. Trimming took 11 bases from V and 7 from J, leaving 17 bases between them. The CDR3 loop spans 13 amino acids. CDR1 is MNHEY, CDR2 SVGAGI, per germline. The CDR3 sequence: CAVGGVARGELFF. CDR3 in DNA: TGTGCCGTAGGAGGGGTAGCTCGCGGGGAGCTGTTTTTT.

This clone has just a few counts. The chain carries TRBV5-1 and TRBJ1-2; D unresolved. CDR3 length equals 14 residues. CDR1 is SGHRS and CDR2 is YFSETQ in the germline V gene. The V end was cut by 1 base, the J end by 4 bases, with 11 bases between. The CDR3 region is CASSLNGGSYGYTF. Here the CDR3 DNA reads TGCGCCAGCAGCTTGAATGGCGGGTCCTATGGCTACACCTTC.